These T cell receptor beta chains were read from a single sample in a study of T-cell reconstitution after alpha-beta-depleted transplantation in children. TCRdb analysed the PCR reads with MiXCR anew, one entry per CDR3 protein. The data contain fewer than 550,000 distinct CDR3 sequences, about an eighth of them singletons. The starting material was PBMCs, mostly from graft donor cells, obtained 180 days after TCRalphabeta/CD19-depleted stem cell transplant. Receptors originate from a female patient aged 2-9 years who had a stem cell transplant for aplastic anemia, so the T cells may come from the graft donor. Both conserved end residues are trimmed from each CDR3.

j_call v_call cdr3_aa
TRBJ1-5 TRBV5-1 ASSRAENQPQH
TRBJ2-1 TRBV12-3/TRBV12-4 ASSPRVAGNNEQF
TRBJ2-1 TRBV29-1 SVAGTAGQGGEQF
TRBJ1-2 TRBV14 ASSQDWGQGGGYT
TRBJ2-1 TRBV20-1 SAHPPLAGGPLSYNEQF
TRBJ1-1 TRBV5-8 ASSLGLGVNTEAF
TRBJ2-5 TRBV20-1 SARHLHSGMETQY
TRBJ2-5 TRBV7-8 ASSPRGFSLETQY
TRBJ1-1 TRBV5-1 ASSLYTTVNTEAF
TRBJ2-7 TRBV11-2 ASSLEPPGSGSYEQY
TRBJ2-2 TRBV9 ASSVVDRNTGELF
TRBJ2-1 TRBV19 ASSITGFYNEQF
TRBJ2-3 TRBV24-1 ATSDSLGSGGSTDTQY
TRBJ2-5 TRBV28 ASSSTGLASQETQY
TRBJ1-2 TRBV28 ASSFRPPRGYGYT
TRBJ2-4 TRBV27 ASSFPGQGSY
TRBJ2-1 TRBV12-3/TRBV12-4 ASSFPSGARVSYNEQF